The rows below give T cell receptor beta chains drawn from one sample of a study of T cell repertoires and HLA-DP antigens. Clones were sequenced by immunoSEQ multiplex PCR, and TCRdb holds only the in-frame ones, with some missing. The top ten hold more than 1.5% of the sample, which has about 73,000 clones, roughly 75% seen once. For these TCRs, the target antigens are not known. Sequenced input: CD4+ T cells from PBMCs. The receptor set was obtained from a man aged 55 to 69 in good health and CMV-seronegative. CDR3s include the opening cysteine and the closing phenylalanine or tryptophan. The order of the fields is clone size, V gene, D gene, J gene, CDR3 protein, CDR3 DNA. A D gene is named only where the DNA matches it firmly. Where a row states a size, it is once, few, many or the class of an expanded clone; other rows omit it.

clone size: NA
V gene: TRBV5-4
D gene: TRBD1
J gene: TRBJ2-4
CDR3 protein: CASSGTGQGSFKNIQYF
CDR3 DNA: TGTGCCAGCAGCGGGACCGGACAGGGGAGTTTCAAAAACATTCAGTACTTC

clone size: NA
V gene: TRBV29-1
D gene: TRBD1
J gene: TRBJ2-1
CDR3 protein: CSAGQGADEQFF
CDR3 DNA: TGCAGCGCCGGACAGGGGGCCGATGAGCAGTTCTTC

clone size: NA
V gene: TRBV19
D gene: NA
J gene: TRBJ1-2
CDR3 protein: CASSISTANYGYTF
CDR3 DNA: TGTGCCAGTAGTATCTCAACAGCCAACTATGGCTACACCTTC

clone size: few
V gene: TRBV7-3
D gene: TRBD2
J gene: TRBJ2-2
CDR3 protein: CASSLLGLAGEGELFF
CDR3 DNA: TGTGCCAGCAGCTTACTCGGACTAGCGGGAGAGGGGGAGCTGTTTTTT

clone size: NA
V gene: TRBV27
D gene: TRBD1
J gene: TRBJ1-1
CDR3 protein: CASTRDQGGTTEAFF
CDR3 DNA: TGTGCCAGCACCCGAGATCAGGGGGGGACCACTGAAGCTTTCTTT

clone size: NA
V gene: TRBV5-1
D gene: TRBD1
J gene: TRBJ2-5
CDR3 protein: CASSPGTGRETQYF
CDR3 DNA: TGCGCCAGCAGCCCTGGGACAGGGCGGGAGACCCAGTACTTC

clone size: NA
V gene: TRBV5-1
D gene: TRBD1
J gene: TRBJ1-2
CDR3 protein: CASRQTGTDYGYTF
CDR3 DNA: TGCGCCAGCAGGCAAACCGGGACAGACTATGGCTACACCTTC

clone size: NA
V gene: TRBV2
D gene: NA
J gene: TRBJ1-3
CDR3 protein: CASSEEGGVLGNTIYF
CDR3 DNA: TGTGCCAGCAGTGAAGAAGGTGGGGTCTTGGGAAACACCATATATTTT

clone size: NA
V gene: TRBV7-9
D gene: NA
J gene: TRBJ2-2
CDR3 protein: CASSLVSGKTGELFF
CDR3 DNA: TGTGCCAGCAGCTTAGTTTCCGGGAAGACCGGGGAGCTGTTTTTT

clone size: NA
V gene: TRBV7-2
D gene: NA
J gene: TRBJ2-4
CDR3 protein: CASSLATQVAKNIQYF
CDR3 DNA: TGTGCCAGCAGCTTAGCAACCCAGGTAGCCAAAAACATTCAGTACTTC

clone size: NA
V gene: TRBV5-5
D gene: TRBD2
J gene: TRBJ2-7
CDR3 protein: CASSNSGGAHEQYF
CDR3 DNA: TGTGCCAGCAGCAATAGCGGGGGGGCTCACGAGCAGTACTTC

clone size: few
V gene: TRBV27
D gene: NA
J gene: TRBJ1-4
CDR3 protein: CASSKRRGGDEKLFF
CDR3 DNA: TGTGCCAGCAGTAAAAGGAGGGGGGGGGATGAAAAACTGTTTTTT

clone size: NA
V gene: TRBV7-6
D gene: TRBD1
J gene: TRBJ2-7
CDR3 protein: CASSSDRGPYEQYF
CDR3 DNA: TGTGCCAGCAGCTCTGACAGGGGTCCCTACGAGCAGTACTTC

clone size: NA
V gene: TRBV5-8
D gene: NA
J gene: TRBJ2-2
CDR3 protein: CASSSDIRNTGELFF
CDR3 DNA: TGTGCCAGCAGCTCGGACATCCGGAACACCGGGGAGCTGTTTTTT

clone size: NA
V gene: TRBV6-4
D gene: TRBD2
J gene: TRBJ2-3
CDR3 protein: CASSDVAGGRDTQYF
CDR3 DNA: TGTGCCAGCAGTGACGTAGCGGGGGGGCGAGATACGCAGTATTTT

clone size: once
V gene: TRBV6-1
D gene: TRBD2
J gene: TRBJ2-5
CDR3 protein: CASSEAATGGPWETQYF
CDR3 DNA: TGTGCCAGCAGTGAAGCGGCGACGGGAGGGCCGTGGGAGACCCAGTACTTC

clone size: NA
V gene: TRBV9
D gene: TRBD2
J gene: TRBJ2-5
CDR3 protein: CASSPGPGGRGQETQYF
CDR3 DNA: TGTGCCAGCAGCCCGGGGCCGGGGGGAAGGGGCCAAGAGACCCAGTACTTC

clone size: NA
V gene: TRBV9
D gene: NA
J gene: TRBJ1-2
CDR3 protein: CASSVGGGTYGYTF
CDR3 DNA: TGTGCCAGCAGCGTAGGCGGGGGAACCTATGGCTACACCTTC

clone size: NA
V gene: TRBV30
D gene: TRBD2
J gene: TRBJ2-5
CDR3 protein: CAWSLAGGWETQYF
CDR3 DNA: TGTGCCTGGAGTCTAGCGGGAGGTTGGGAGACCCAGTACTTC

clone size: NA
V gene: TRBV7-6
D gene: TRBD1
J gene: TRBJ1-4
CDR3 protein: CASSLGPGQGSLEKLFF
CDR3 DNA: TGTGCCAGCAGCTTAGGACCGGGACAGGGTTCATTGGAAAAACTGTTTTTT

clone size: NA
V gene: TRBV30
D gene: NA
J gene: TRBJ1-4
CDR3 protein: CAWSVWGLDEKLFF
CDR3 DNA: TGTGCCTGGAGTGTATGGGGGTTAGATGAAAAACTGTTTTTT

clone size: NA
V gene: TRBV2
D gene: NA
J gene: TRBJ1-4
CDR3 protein: CASRPQGNSEKLFF
CDR3 DNA: TGTGCCAGCCGTCCTCAGGGGAATAGTGAAAAACTGTTTTTT

clone size: NA
V gene: TRBV11-1
D gene: NA
J gene: TRBJ2-1
CDR3 protein: CASSFGSTTNEQFF
CDR3 DNA: TGTGCCAGCAGCTTTGGCAGTACGACGAATGAGCAGTTCTTC

clone size: NA
V gene: TRBV9
D gene: TRBD2
J gene: TRBJ2-1
CDR3 protein: CASTGGSPFYNEQFF
CDR3 DNA: TGTGCCAGCACTGGCGGGAGCCCCTTCTACAATGAGCAGTTCTTC

clone size: NA
V gene: TRBV9
D gene: NA
J gene: TRBJ1-2
CDR3 protein: CASSVGQANYGYTF
CDR3 DNA: TGTGCCAGCAGCGTAGGTCAGGCTAACTATGGCTACACCTTC

clone size: few
V gene: TRBV30
D gene: TRBD1
J gene: TRBJ1-1
CDR3 protein: CAWEQGADTEAFF
CDR3 DNA: TGTGCCTGGGAACAGGGGGCGGACACTGAAGCTTTCTTT

clone size: NA
V gene: TRBV9
D gene: TRBD2
J gene: TRBJ2-7
CDR3 protein: CASSVGGLADYEQYF
CDR3 DNA: TGTGCCAGCAGCGTAGGCGGACTAGCGGACTACGAGCAGTACTTC

clone size: few
V gene: TRBV6-5
D gene: NA
J gene: TRBJ1-4
CDR3 protein: CASRPGTANEKLFF
CDR3 DNA: TGTGCCAGCAGGCCCGGGACCGCGAATGAAAAACTGTTTTTT

clone size: once
V gene: TRBV21-1
D gene: NA
J gene: TRBJ2-2
CDR3 protein: CAGWLRDRVTGELFF
CDR3 DNA: TGTGCCGGTTGGCTCCGGGACAGGGTAACCGGGGAGCTGTTTTTT

clone size: many
V gene: TRBV5-5
D gene: NA
J gene: TRBJ1-3
CDR3 protein: CASSLGQAGNTIYF
CDR3 DNA: TGTGCCAGCAGCTTGGGTCAGGCGGGAAACACCATATATTTT

clone size: few
V gene: TRBV18
D gene: TRBD2
J gene: TRBJ2-7
CDR3 protein: CASSPPGLAGGAYF
CDR3 DNA: TGTGCCAGCTCACCACCGGGACTAGCGGGGGGGGCGTACTTC

clone size: few
V gene: TRBV5-1
D gene: NA
J gene: TRBJ2-1
CDR3 protein: CASSLEQGGNEQFF
CDR3 DNA: TGCGCCAGCAGCTTGGAACAGGGTGGTAATGAGCAGTTCTTC

clone size: once
V gene: TRBV4-3
D gene: NA
J gene: TRBJ1-6
CDR3 protein: CASSQVGGQGFSPLHF
CDR3 DNA: TGCGCCAGCAGCCAAGTGGGTGGGCAGGGTTTCTCACCCCTCCACTTT

clone size: NA
V gene: TRBV13
D gene: NA
J gene: TRBJ1-1
CDR3 protein: CASSLGGNRAFF
CDR3 DNA: TGTGCCAGCAGCTTAGGGGGAAATCGTGCTTTCTTT

clone size: few
V gene: TRBV28
D gene: TRBD1
J gene: TRBJ2-3
CDR3 protein: CASSSGQGPNTDTQYF
CDR3 DNA: TGTGCCAGCAGTTCCGGACAGGGTCCAAACACAGATACGCAGTATTTT

clone size: NA
V gene: TRBV4-1
D gene: NA
J gene: TRBJ1-4
CDR3 protein: CASSQDYEKLFF
CDR3 DNA: TGCGCCAGCAGCCAAGATTATGAAAAACTGTTTTTT

clone size: NA
V gene: TRBV5-1
D gene: TRBD2
J gene: TRBJ2-3
CDR3 protein: CASKERGGRADTQYF
CDR3 DNA: TGCGCCAGCAAGGAGCGGGGGGGCCGGGCAGATACGCAGTATTTT

clone size: NA
V gene: TRBV14
D gene: NA
J gene: TRBJ1-6
CDR3 protein: CASSQRLSSYNSPLHF
CDR3 DNA: TGTGCCAGCAGCCAACGCCTGAGCTCCTATAATTCACCCCTCCACTTT

clone size: NA
V gene: TRBV5-1
D gene: TRBD2
J gene: TRBJ2-6
CDR3 protein: CASSLGQRESSGANVLTF
CDR3 DNA: TGCGCCAGCAGCTTGGGGCAGCGGGAGAGCTCTGGGGCCAACGTCCTGACTTTC

clone size: NA
V gene: TRBV30
D gene: NA
J gene: TRBJ1-3
CDR3 protein: CAWSVGGTGGNTIYF
CDR3 DNA: TGTGCCTGGAGTGTGGGAGGGACGGGTGGAAACACCATATATTTT

clone size: once
V gene: TRBV30
D gene: NA
J gene: TRBJ1-2
CDR3 protein: CAWSAGQGGYTF
CDR3 DNA: TGTGCCTGGAGTGCGGGGCAGGGAGGCTACACCTTC

clone size: NA
V gene: TRBV19
D gene: NA
J gene: TRBJ2-2
CDR3 protein: CASRGTGELFF
CDR3 DNA: TGTGCCAGTCGTGGAACCGGGGAGCTGTTTTTT

clone size: NA
V gene: TRBV7-2
D gene: NA
J gene: TRBJ1-3
CDR3 protein: CASSLEGLSGNTIYF
CDR3 DNA: TGTGCCAGCAGCTTAGAGGGTCTCTCTGGAAACACCATATATTTT

clone size: NA
V gene: TRBV11-2
D gene: NA
J gene: TRBJ1-3
CDR3 protein: CASSLDPQGFRNTIYF
CDR3 DNA: TGTGCCAGCAGCTTAGACCCCCAGGGTTTTCGAAACACCATATATTTT

clone size: many
V gene: TRBV30
D gene: TRBD1
J gene: TRBJ1-2
CDR3 protein: CAWGQGNGYTF
CDR3 DNA: TGTGCCTGGGGACAGGGAAATGGCTACACCTTC

clone size: NA
V gene: TRBV2
D gene: TRBD2
J gene: TRBJ2-2
CDR3 protein: CASSESSGDTGELFF
CDR3 DNA: TGTGCCAGCAGTGAATCTAGCGGGGACACCGGGGAGCTGTTTTTT

clone size: NA
V gene: TRBV11-2
D gene: NA
J gene: TRBJ1-4
CDR3 protein: CASSLAATNEKLFF
CDR3 DNA: TGTGCCAGCAGCTTAGCGGCAACTAATGAAAAACTGTTTTTT

clone size: medium-sized
V gene: TRBV19
D gene: TRBD1
J gene: TRBJ1-1
CDR3 protein: CASRLQTGVNTEAFF
CDR3 DNA: TGTGCCAGTAGACTCCAGACAGGGGTGAACACTGAAGCTTTCTTT

clone size: NA
V gene: TRBV7-9
D gene: TRBD1
J gene: TRBJ2-2
CDR3 protein: CASSSRTGGHTGELFF
CDR3 DNA: TGTGCCAGCAGCTCGAGGACAGGGGGACACACCGGGGAGCTGTTTTTT

clone size: NA
V gene: TRBV30
D gene: NA
J gene: TRBJ1-1
CDR3 protein: CAWTPGQNTEAFF
CDR3 DNA: TGTGCCTGGACCCCGGGACAGAACACTGAAGCTTTCTTT